This is a list of T cell receptor beta chains from one sample in a study of blood T cell repertoires in COVID-19. Method: immunoSEQ multiplex PCR; TCRdb's copy keeps in-frame clones and lacks some. This sample yields roughly 250,000 clones, of which 88% are seen a single time; 0.99% belongs to the top ten. Material for sequencing was peripheral blood. These receptors were obtained from a woman aged 40 to 55 who had recovered from COVID-19. CDR3s include the opening cysteine and the closing phenylalanine or tryptophan. The order of the fields is D gene, J gene, clone size, V gene, CDR3 DNA, CDR3 protein. A D gene is named only where the DNA matches it firmly. Clone size appears in some rows only: once, few, many, or a class for an expanded clone.

- | TRBJ2-7 | - | TRBV14 | TGTGCCAGCAGCCAAGAAACTGCATCCTACGAGCAGTACTTC | CASSQETASYEQYF
- | TRBJ2-2 | - | TRBV4-3 | TGCGCCAGCAGCCAAGACCCCCATGCCGGGGAGCTGTTTTTT | CASSQDPHAGELFF
- | TRBJ2-7 | - | TRBV9 | TGTGCCAGCAGCGTAGCCGGGACAATGGAGCAGTACTTC | CASSVAGTMEQYF
TRBD1 | TRBJ1-4 | - | TRBV9 | TGTGCCAGCAGCCCGCGGACAGGGGGTCTGGAAAAACTGTTTTTT | CASSPRTGGLEKLFF
TRBD2 | TRBJ2-1 | - | TRBV7-3 | TGTGCCAGCAGCCCCGGACTAGCGGACTACAATGAGCAGTTCTTC | CASSPGLADYNEQFF
- | TRBJ2-5 | - | TRBV7-9 | TGTGCCAGCAGCTTAGCTGCGGAGACCCAGTACTTC | CASSLAAETQYF
TRBD1 | TRBJ2-4 | - | TRBV7-2 | TGTGCCAGCAGCTTAGCGGTCGTGACAGGGGGCAAAAACATTCAGTACTTC | CASSLAVVTGGKNIQYF
TRBD1 | TRBJ1-1 | - | TRBV4-2 | TGTGCCAGCAGCCAAATCGCCGGACAGGGGAACACTGAAGCTTTCTTT | CASSQIAGQGNTEAFF
- | TRBJ1-5 | - | TRBV7-2 | TGTGCCAGCAGCCCCGGGGTGGAGCCCCAGCATTTT | CASSPGVEPQHF
- | TRBJ2-1 | - | TRBV7-2 | TGTGCCAGCAGCCCCCGGACACCCCCCACCTACAATGAGCAGTTCTTC | CASSPRTPPTYNEQFF
- | TRBJ2-1 | - | TRBV19 | TGTGCCAGTAGTAGGGGGGGGCTTTCCTACAATGAGCAGTTCTTC | CASSRGGLSYNEQFF
- | TRBJ1-2 | few | TRBV2 | TGTGCCAGCATTCCCGGGTTGGACTATGGCTACACCTTC | CASIPGLDYGYTF
TRBD1 | TRBJ1-2 | - | TRBV4-1 | TGCGCCAGCAGCCAAGGGGTCCAGGGGGGTAACTATGGCTACACCTTC | CASSQGVQGGNYGYTF
- | TRBJ2-1 | - | TRBV30 | TGTGCCTGGAGTTTCCAGGGGTGGGGGAATGAGCAGTTCTTC | CAWSFQGWGNEQFF
TRBD1 | TRBJ1-1 | many | TRBV6-4 | TGTGCCAGCAGTCCAGGGGGAGCGAACACTGAAGCTTTCTTT | CASSPGGANTEAFF
TRBD1 | TRBJ1-2 | few | TRBV29-1 | TGCAGCGTTGAGACCGACAGGGAGTATGGCTACACCTTC | CSVETDREYGYTF
TRBD1 | TRBJ2-7 | - | TRBV11-3 | TGTGCCAGCAGCTTAGACTGGGGCAGGGGGAGAGAGCAGTACTTC | CASSLDWGRGREQYF
- | TRBJ1-6 | - | TRBV7-8 | TGTGCCAGCAGCTTAGATGCCCCGCGGGCTTCACCCCTCCACTTT | CASSLDAPRASPLHF
- | TRBJ2-2 | - | TRBV27 | TGTGCCAGCAGTTTAGGCGTAGGGGGCGGGGAGCTGTTTTTT | CASSLGVGGGELFF
TRBD1 | TRBJ2-7 | - | TRBV2 | TGTGCCAGCAGTGGGGCGGGGACAGGGCTTGGGTACGAGCAGTACTTC | CASSGAGTGLGYEQYF
TRBD1 | TRBJ2-2 | - | TRBV10-2 | TGCGCCAGCAGTGGGGACAGCTGGGCGGGGGAGCTGTTTTTT | CASSGDSWAGELFF
- | TRBJ1-5 | - | TRBV7-2 | TGTGCCAGCAGCTTAGTTGGGCAGCACACCAATCAGCCCCAGCATTTT | CASSLVGQHTNQPQHF
- | TRBJ1-2 | - | TRBV7-2 | TGTGCCAGCAGCCCAGGGACCGGGGGTTATGGCTACACCTTC | CASSPGTGGYGYTF
- | TRBJ2-7 | - | TRBV7-2 | TGTGCCAGCAGCTTAGGGTGGGGCCCCCATTACGAGCAGTACTTC | CASSLGWGPHYEQYF
- | TRBJ2-5 | - | TRBV18 | TGTGCCAGCTCCACCAAGGGACACCCTGAAGAGACCCAGTACTTC | CASSTKGHPEETQYF
TRBD1 | TRBJ1-1 | - | TRBV10-1 | TGCGCCAGCAGTGAGGGGTCAGGGGGACCAATGAACACTGAAGCTTTCTTT | CASSEGSGGPMNTEAFF
- | TRBJ1-1 | - | TRBV10-1 | TGCGCCAGCTCCGGACAGCACACTGAAGCTTTCTTT | CASSGQHTEAFF
- | TRBJ1-2 | few | TRBV7-9 | TGTGCCACCTGGGGGAGGTATGGCTACACCTTC | CATWGRYGYTF
- | TRBJ2-7 | - | TRBV5-1 | TGCGCCAGCAGAACGGGGTCCTACGAGCAGTACTTC | CASRTGSYEQYF
- | TRBJ1-2 | once | TRBV10-3 | TGTGCCATCATGAGCGGCACCGACTATGGCTACACCTTC | CAIMSGTDYGYTF
- | TRBJ2-7 | - | TRBV5-1 | TGCGCCAGCAGCGTAGCAACTTACTCCTACGAGCAGTACTTC | CASSVATYSYEQYF
TRBD2 | TRBJ2-1 | once | TRBV27 | TGTGCCAGCAGTTTAGGGTCTAGCGGATACAATGAGCAGTTCTTC | CASSLGSSGYNEQFF
- | TRBJ2-2 | - | TRBV7-6 | TGTGCCAGCAGCTTAGCTGGGGGCCCCGGGGAGCTGTTTTTT | CASSLAGGPGELFF
- | TRBJ1-1 | - | TRBV7-3 | TGTGCCAGCAGCGGGGGGACTGAAGCTTTCTTT | CASSGGTEAFF
- | TRBJ2-5 | - | TRBV3-1/TRBV3-2 | TGTGCCAGCAGCCCGACCAGGGAGACCCAGTACTTC | CASSPTRETQYF
TRBD2 | TRBJ2-1 | - | TRBV6-6 | TGTGCCAGAGCTAGCGGCACATCCTACAATGAGCAGTTCTTC | CARASGTSYNEQFF
TRBD2 | TRBJ2-1 | once | TRBV3-1/TRBV3-2 | TGTGCCAGCAGCCAACCGGGGGAGGGCCTTATCGGCCATTACAATGAGCAGTTCTTC | CASSQPGEGLIGHYNEQFF
TRBD2 | TRBJ2-2 | - | TRBV18 | TGTGCCAGCTCCCCGCGGACTAGCGGAGCGAACACCGGGGAGCTGTTTTTT | CASSPRTSGANTGELFF
- | TRBJ1-3 | - | TRBV15 | TGTGCCACCAGCAGACCCTGGACAGCTGGAAACACCATATATTTT | CATSRPWTAGNTIYF
TRBD2 | TRBJ2-1 | - | TRBV6-5 | TGTGCCAGCACCCTAGTGGGGGAGGGGAATGAGCAGTTCTTC | CASTLVGEGNEQFF
- | TRBJ1-1 | - | TRBV15 | TGTGCCACCAGCAGTGGGCACACTGAAGCTTTCTTT | CATSSGHTEAFF
TRBD2 | TRBJ2-3 | - | TRBV6-5 | TGTGCCGTCCAGTCGGGAGGTCCCCCGGTAGATACGCAGTATTTT | CAVQSGGPPVDTQYF
- | TRBJ1-2 | - | TRBV27 | TGTGCCAGCAGGTCGGTTGGAGGGGGCTACACCTTC | CASRSVGGGYTF
TRBD1 | TRBJ2-2 | - | TRBV7-3 | TGTGCCAGCAGCCCCCATACAGGGGTTGGAATCGGGGAGCTGTTTTTT | CASSPHTGVGIGELFF
- | TRBJ2-3 | - | TRBV10-3 | TGTGCCATCAGGGAGCGCCAAGATGGGGCCATGCCAGATACGCAGTATTTT | CAIRERQDGAMPDTQYF
- | TRBJ2-1 | - | TRBV21-1 | TGTGCCAGCAGCAAAGCGTCGACTAGCTCCTACAATGAGCAGTTCTTC | CASSKASTSSYNEQFF
TRBD2 | TRBJ2-5 | - | TRBV7-9 | TGTGCCAGCAGCTTAGTGGGTGGCGGGAGAGGTGAGACCCAGTACTTC | CASSLVGGGRGETQYF
TRBD1 | TRBJ1-6 | - | TRBV7-8 | TGTGCCAGCAGCTTCCGGGGACAGGGTAATTCACCCCTCCACTTT | CASSFRGQGNSPLHF
TRBD2 | TRBJ2-1 | - | TRBV11-3 | TGTGCCAGCAGCTTAGGCCTAGCGGGTTACAATGAGCAGTTCTTC | CASSLGLAGYNEQFF
TRBD1 | TRBJ1-1 | - | TRBV24-1 | TGTGCCACCAGTGACCCTCCCGGACAGGTCCACAGCGAAGCTTTCTTT | CATSDPPGQVHSEAFF
- | TRBJ1-1 | - | TRBV30 | TGTGCCTGGAGCGGGGGGCGCCCGAACACTGAAGCTTTCTTT | CAWSGGRPNTEAFF
- | TRBJ1-4 | once | TRBV7-9 | TGTGCCAGCAGCTTAGGTCAGGCCCCATTTAATGAAAAACTGTTTTTT | CASSLGQAPFNEKLFF